There are a few counts of the clone carrying this T cell receptor beta chain. As yet, its antigen is unknown. This entry is derived from a study of CD8 T cells in Susac syndrome. General study results and limits: Individuals included in the TCR sequencing and HLA analysis were acknowledged by the study to be relatively few in number.

Random hexamers primed reverse transcription of roughly 0.5 to 1 ug RNA. The TCR beta CDR3 was amplified by immunoSEQ multiplex PCR across 54 Vbeta, 13 Jbeta. TCRdb processed the immunoSEQ multiplex PCR reads anew with MiXCR; each CDR3 protein has one entry. The sample has approximately 150,000 distinct CDR3 sequences; approximately 96% are singletons. The ends lost 3 bases at V and 4 bases at J; junction bases unmatched: 3. The CDR3 covers 13 residues. Germline V gives CDR1 LGHDT, CDR2 YNNKEL (reference sequence). FACS was used to enrich TEMRA cells, whereas the CD8+ and CD4+ T cells were obtained by negative isolation.

V and J are TRBV3-1 and TRBJ2-7; 7 bases map to TRBD2. Sequences were obtained from CD4+ T cells from PBMCs. The sequence derives from a human donor with multiple sclerosis. CDR3 region: CASSQTGGYEQYF. CDR3 bases: TGTGCCAGCAGCCAGACCGGGGGGTACGAGCAGTACTTC.